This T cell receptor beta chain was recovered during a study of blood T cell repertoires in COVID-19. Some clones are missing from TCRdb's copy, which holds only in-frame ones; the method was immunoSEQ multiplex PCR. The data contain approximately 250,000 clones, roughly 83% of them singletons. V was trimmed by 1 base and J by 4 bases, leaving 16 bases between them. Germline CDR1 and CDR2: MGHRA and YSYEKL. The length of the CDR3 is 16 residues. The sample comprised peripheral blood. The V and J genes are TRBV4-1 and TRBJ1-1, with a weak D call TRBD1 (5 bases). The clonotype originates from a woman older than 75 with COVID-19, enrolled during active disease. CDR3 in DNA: TGCGCCAGCAGCCAAGGTCAGGGAGGTCGGGTCACTGAAGCTTTCTTT. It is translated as CASSQGQGGRVTEAFF.